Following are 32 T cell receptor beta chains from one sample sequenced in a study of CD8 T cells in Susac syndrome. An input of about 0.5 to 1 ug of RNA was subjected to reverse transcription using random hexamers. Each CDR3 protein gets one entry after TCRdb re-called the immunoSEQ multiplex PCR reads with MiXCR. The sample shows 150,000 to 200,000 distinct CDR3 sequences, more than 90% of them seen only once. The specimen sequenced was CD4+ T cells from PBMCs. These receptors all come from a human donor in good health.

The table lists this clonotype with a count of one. DNA for the CDR3: TGTGCCAGCAGTTTGGGGCGCTATCAGCCCCAGCATTTT. Its protein is CASSLGRYQPQHF. V gene TRBV28 combines with J gene TRBJ1-5; TRBD1 might be the D (5 bases). V was cut by 3 bases and J by 5 bases, with 8 bases left in between. Per germline, CDR1 MDHEN and CDR2 SYDVKM. The CDR3 runs 13 residues.

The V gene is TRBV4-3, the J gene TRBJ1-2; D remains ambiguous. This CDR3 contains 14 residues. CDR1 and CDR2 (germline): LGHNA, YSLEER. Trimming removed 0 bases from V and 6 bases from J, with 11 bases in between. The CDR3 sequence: CASSQDLGKDGYTF. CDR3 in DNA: TGCGCCAGCAGCCAAGATTTGGGGAAGGATGGCTACACCTTC.

CDR3 nucleotides: TGTGCCTGGGTGGACCGGGCGGGTGTCGAGCAGTACTTC. Protein: CAWVDRAGVEQYF. V is TRBV30 and J is TRBJ2-7, with a tentative D call TRBD2 (5 bases). V shed 5 bases and J shed 6 bases, with 17 bases lying between them. The CDR3 runs to 13 residues. Germline V CDR1 and CDR2: GTSNPN, SVGIG (reference sequence).

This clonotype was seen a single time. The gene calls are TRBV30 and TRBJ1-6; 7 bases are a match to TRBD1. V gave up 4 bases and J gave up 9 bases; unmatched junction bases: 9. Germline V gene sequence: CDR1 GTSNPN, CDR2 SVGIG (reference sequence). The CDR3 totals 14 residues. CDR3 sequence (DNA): TGTGCCTGGAATCACAGGGGAGATGGTTCACCCCTCCACTTT. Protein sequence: CAWNHRGDGSPLHF.

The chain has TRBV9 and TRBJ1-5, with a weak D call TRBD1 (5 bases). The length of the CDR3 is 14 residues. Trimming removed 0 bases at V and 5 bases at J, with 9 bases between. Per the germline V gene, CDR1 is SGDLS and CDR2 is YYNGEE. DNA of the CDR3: TGTGCCAGCAGCGTAGACTGGGGGGATCAGCCCCAGCATTTT. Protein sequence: CASSVDWGDQPQHF.

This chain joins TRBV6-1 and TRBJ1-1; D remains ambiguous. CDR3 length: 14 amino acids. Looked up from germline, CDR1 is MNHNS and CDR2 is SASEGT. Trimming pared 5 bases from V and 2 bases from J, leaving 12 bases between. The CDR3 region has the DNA TGTGCCAGCAGTACTCTGGGAGGCAACACTGAAGCTTTCTTT. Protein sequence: CASSTLGGNTEAFF.

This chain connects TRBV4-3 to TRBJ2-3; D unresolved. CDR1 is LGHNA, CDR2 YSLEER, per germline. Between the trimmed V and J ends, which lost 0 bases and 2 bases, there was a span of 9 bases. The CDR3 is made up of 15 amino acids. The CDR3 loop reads CASSQDRYTTDTQYF. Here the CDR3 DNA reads TGCGCCAGCAGCCAAGACAGGTATACCACAGATACGCAGTATTTT.

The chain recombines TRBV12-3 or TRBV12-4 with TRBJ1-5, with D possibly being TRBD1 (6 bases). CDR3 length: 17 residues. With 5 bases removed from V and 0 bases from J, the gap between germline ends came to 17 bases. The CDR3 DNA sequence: TGTGCCAGCAGTCCCCAGACAGGACTTTATAGCAATCAGCCCCAGCATTTT. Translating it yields CASSPQTGLYSNQPQHF.

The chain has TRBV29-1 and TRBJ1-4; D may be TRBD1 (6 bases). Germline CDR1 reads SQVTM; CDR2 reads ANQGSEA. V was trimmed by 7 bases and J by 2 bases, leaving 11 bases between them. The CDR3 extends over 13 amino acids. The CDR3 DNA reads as TGCAGCGCCACGGACAGTACTAATGAAAAACTGTTTTTT. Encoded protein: CSATDSTNEKLFF.

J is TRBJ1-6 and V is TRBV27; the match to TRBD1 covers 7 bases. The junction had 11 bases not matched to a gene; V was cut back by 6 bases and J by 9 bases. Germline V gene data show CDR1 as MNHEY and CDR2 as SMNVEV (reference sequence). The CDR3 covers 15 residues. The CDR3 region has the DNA TGTGCCAGCAGCTTCGACAGGGTCCCGGGTTCACCCCTCCACTTT. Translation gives CASSFDRVPGSPLHF.

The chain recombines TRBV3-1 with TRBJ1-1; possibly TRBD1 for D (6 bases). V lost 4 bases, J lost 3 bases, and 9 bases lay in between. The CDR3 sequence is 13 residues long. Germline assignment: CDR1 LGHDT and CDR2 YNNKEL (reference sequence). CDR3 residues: CASSPRGYTEAFF. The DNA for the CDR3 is TGTGCCAGCAGCCCGAGGGGGTACACTGAAGCTTTCTTT.

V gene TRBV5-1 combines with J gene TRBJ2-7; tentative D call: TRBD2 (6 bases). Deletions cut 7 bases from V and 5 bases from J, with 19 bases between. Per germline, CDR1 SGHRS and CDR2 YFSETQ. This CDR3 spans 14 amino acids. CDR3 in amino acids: CASGVGGGNDEQYF. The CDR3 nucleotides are TGCGCCAGCGGGGTGGGAGGAGGGAATGACGAGCAGTACTTC.

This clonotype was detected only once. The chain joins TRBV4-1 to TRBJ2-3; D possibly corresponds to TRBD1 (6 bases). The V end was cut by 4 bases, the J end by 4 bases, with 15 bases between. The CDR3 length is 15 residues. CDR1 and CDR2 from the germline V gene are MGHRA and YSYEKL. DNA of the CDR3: TGCGCCAGCAGCCCCGATACAGGGTTTGCAGATACGCAGTATTTT. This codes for CASSPDTGFADTQYF.

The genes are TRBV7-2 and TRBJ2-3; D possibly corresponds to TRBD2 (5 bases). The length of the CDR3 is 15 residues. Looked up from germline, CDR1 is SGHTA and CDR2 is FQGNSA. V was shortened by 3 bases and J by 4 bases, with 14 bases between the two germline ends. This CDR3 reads CASSLGSGLPDTQYF. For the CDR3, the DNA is TGTGCCAGCAGCTTGGGTTCAGGACTTCCAGATACGCAGTATTTT.

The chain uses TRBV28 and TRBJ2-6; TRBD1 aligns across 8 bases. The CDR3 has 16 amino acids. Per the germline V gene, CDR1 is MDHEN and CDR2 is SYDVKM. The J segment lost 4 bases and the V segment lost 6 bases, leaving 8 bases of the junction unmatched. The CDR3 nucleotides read TGTGCCAGCAGAAGACAGGGGCCGGGAGGGGCCAACGTCCTGACTTTC. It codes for CASRRQGPGGANVLTF.

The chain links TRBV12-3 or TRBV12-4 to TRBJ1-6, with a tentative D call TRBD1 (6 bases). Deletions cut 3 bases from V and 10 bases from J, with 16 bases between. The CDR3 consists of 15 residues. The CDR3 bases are TGTGCCAGCAGTTTCGGTCAGGGGATTATCTCACCCCTCCACTTT. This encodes CASSFGQGIISPLHF.

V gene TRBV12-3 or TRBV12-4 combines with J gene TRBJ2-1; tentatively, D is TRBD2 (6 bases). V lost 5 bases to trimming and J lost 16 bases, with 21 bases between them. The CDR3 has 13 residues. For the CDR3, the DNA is TGTGCCAGCAGTCCCCTCACTAGCCATGGAAGTTTCTTC. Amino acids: CASSPLTSHGSFF.

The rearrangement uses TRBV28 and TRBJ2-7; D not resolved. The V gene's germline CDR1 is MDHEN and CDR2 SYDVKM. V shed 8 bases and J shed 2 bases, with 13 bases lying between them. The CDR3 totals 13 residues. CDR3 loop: CASSVPPTYEQYF. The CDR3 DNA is TGTGCCAGCTCAGTTCCCCCGACCTACGAGCAGTACTTC.

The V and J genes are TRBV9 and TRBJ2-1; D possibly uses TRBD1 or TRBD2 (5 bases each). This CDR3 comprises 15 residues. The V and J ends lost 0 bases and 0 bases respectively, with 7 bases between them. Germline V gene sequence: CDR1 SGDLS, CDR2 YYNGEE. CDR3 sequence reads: CASSVGGASYNEQFF. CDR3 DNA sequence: TGTGCCAGCAGCGTAGGAGGGGCCTCCTACAATGAGCAGTTCTTC.

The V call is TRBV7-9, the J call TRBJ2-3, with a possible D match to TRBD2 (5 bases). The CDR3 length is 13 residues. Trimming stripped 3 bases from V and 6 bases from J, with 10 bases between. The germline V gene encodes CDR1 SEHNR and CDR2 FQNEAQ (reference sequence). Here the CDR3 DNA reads TGTGCCAGCAGCTTCAACCGGGGTGATACGCAGTATTTT. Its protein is CASSFNRGDTQYF.

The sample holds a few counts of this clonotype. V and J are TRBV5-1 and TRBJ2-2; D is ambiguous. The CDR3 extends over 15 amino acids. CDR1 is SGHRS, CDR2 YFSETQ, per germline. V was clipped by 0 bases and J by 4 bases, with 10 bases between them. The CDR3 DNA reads TGCGCCAGCAGCTTGGGGGCAGGTTTCACCGGGGAGCTGTTTTTT. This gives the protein CASSLGAGFTGELFF.

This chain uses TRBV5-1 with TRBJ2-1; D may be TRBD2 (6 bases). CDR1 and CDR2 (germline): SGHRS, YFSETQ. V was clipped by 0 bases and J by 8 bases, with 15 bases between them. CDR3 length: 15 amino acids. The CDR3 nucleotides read TGCGCCAGCAGCTTGGCCGGGGCGGGAAGGGATGAGCAGTTCTTC. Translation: CASSLAGAGRDEQFF. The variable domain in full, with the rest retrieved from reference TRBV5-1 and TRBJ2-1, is KAGVTQTPRYLIKTRGQQVTLSCSPISGHRSVSWYQQTPGQGLQFLFEYFSETQRNKGNFPGRFSGRQFSNSRSEMNVSTLELGDSALYLCASSLAGAGRDEQFFGPGTRLTVL.

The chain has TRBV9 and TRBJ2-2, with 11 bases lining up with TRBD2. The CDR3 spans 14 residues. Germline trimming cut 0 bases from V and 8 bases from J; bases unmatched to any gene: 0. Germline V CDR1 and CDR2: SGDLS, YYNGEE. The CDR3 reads CASSVGTSGGELFF. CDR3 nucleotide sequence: TGTGCCAGCAGCGTAGGGACTAGCGGGGGGGAGCTGTTTTTT. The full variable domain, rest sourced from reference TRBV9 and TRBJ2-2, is DSGVTQTPKHLITATGQRVTLRCSPRSGDLSVYWYQQSLDQGLQFLIQYYNGEERAKGNILERFSAQQFPDLHSELNLSSLELGDSALYFCASSVGTSGGELFFGEGSRLTVL.

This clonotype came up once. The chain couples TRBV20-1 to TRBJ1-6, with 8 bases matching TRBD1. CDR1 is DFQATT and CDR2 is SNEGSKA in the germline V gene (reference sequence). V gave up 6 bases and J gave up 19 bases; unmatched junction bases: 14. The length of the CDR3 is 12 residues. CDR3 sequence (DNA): TGCAGTGCCCCGAGCCAGGGGGCTTCCTTGCACTTT. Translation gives CSAPSQGASLHF.

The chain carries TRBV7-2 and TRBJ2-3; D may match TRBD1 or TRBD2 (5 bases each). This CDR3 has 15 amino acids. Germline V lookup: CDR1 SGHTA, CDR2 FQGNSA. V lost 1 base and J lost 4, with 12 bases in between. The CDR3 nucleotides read TGTGCCAGCAGCTTAGGACTAATGGGGGCAGATACGCAGTATTTT. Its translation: CASSLGLMGADTQYF.

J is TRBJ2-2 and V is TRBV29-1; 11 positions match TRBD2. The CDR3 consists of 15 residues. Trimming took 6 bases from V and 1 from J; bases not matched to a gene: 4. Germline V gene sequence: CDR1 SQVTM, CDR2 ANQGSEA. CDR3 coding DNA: TGCAGCGTCGCCGGGACTAGCGGGAACACCGGGGAGCTGTTTTTT. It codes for CSVAGTSGNTGELFF.

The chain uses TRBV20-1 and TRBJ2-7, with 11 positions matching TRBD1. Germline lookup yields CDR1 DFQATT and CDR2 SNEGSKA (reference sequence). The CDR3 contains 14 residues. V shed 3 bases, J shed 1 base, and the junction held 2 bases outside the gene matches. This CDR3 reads CSASGTGGSYEQYF. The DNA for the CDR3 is TGCAGTGCTAGTGGGACAGGGGGATCCTACGAGCAGTACTTC.

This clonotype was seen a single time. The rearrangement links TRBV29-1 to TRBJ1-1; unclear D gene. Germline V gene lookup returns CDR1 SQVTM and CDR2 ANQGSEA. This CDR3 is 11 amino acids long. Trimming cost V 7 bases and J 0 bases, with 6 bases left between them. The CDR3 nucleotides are TGCAGCGAACAGCTGAACACTGAAGCTTTCTTT. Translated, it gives CSEQLNTEAFF. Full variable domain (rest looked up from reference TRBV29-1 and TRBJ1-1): SAVISQKPSRDICQRGTSLTIQCQVDSQVTMMFWYRQQPGQSLTLIATANQGSEATYESGFVIDKFPISRPNLTFSTLTVSNMSPEDSSIYLCSEQLNTEAFFGQGTRLTVV.

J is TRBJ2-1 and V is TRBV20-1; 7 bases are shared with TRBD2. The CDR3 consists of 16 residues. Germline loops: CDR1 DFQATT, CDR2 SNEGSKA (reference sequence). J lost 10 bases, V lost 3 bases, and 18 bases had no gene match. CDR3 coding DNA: TGCAGTGCTAGTCACCCCGGGGCTAGCGGATTGTGGGAGCAGTTCTTC. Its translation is CSASHPGASGLWEQFF.

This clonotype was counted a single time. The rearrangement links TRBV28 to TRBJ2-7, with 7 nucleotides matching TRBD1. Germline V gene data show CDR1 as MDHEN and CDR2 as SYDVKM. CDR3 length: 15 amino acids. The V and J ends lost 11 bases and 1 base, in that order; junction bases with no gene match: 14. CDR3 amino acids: CAHWKQGSLSYEQYF. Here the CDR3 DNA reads TGTGCCCACTGGAAACAGGGGTCCCTTTCCTACGAGCAGTACTTC.

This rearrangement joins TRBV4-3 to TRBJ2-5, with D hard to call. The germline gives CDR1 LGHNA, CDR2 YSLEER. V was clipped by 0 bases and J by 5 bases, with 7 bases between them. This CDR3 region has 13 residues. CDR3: CASSQDVRETQYF. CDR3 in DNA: TGCGCCAGCAGCCAAGATGTCCGGGAGACCCAGTACTTC.

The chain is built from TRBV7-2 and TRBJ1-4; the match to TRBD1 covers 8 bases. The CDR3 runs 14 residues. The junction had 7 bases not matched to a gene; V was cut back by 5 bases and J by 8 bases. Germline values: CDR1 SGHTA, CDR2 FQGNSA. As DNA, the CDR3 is TGTGCCAGCAGCCGACAGGGGTCAGGGGAAAAACTGTTTTTT. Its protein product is CASSRQGSGEKLFF.